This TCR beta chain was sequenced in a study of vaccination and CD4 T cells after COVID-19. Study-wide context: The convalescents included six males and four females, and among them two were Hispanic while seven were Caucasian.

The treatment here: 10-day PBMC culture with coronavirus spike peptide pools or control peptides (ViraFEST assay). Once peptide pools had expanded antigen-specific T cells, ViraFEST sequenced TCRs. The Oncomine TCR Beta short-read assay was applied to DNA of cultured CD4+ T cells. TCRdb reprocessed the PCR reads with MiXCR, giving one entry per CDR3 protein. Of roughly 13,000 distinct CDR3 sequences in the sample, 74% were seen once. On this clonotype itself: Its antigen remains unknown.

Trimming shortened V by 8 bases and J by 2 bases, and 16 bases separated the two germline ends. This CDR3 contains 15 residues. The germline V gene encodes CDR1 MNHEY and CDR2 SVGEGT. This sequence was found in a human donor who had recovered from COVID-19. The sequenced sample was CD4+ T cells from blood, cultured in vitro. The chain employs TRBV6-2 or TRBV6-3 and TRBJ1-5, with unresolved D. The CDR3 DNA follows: TGTGCCAGCTCCGGCCCCTCGGGAGGCAATCAGCCCCAGCATTTT. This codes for CASSGPSGGNQPQHF.